A single sample is the source of the 6 T cell receptor beta chains below, sequenced in a study of blood T cell repertoires in COVID-19. Profiling relied on immunoSEQ multiplex PCR, and the TCRdb table lists in-frame clones only, not all of them. Of more than 110,000 clones in the sample, approximately 81% were seen once. The sequenced sample was PBMCs or T cells enriched from blood (not recorded which). The source is a man aged 40-50 years with acute COVID-19.

This clone was counted many times. This chain connects TRBV6-5 to TRBJ2-7, with TRBD1 matching over 7 bases. The junction had 7 bases not matched to a gene; V was cut back by 9 bases and J by 5 bases. This CDR3 contains 12 residues. The germline CDR1 and CDR2 sequences are MNHEY and SVGAGI. CDR3 nucleotides: TGTGCCAGTTTCGACAGGGTTGACGAGCAGTACTTC. Protein product: CASFDRVDEQYF.

Turning to this clone: Compared with germline, one end of the junction differs, possibly owing to a read error. The rearrangement uses TRBV6-5 and TRBJ1-1; D remains ambiguous. The CDR3 contains 15 residues. In germline, CDR1 is MNHEY, CDR2 SVGAGI. This CDR3 reads CASSHSGGESTEAFF. In DNA, the CDR3 is TGTGCCAGCAGTCACTCGGGAGGAGAGAGCACTGAAGCTTTCTTT.

This sequence joins TRBV3-1 (or the pseudogene TRBV3-2) and TRBJ2-6; TRBD1 might be the D (5 bases). Germline V gives CDR1 LGHDT, CDR2 YNNKEL (reference sequence). The CDR3 spans 15 residues. Trimming pared 4 bases from V and 0 bases from J, leaving 7 bases between. CDR3 DNA sequence: TGTGCCAGCAGCCTAGACAGCTCTGGGGCCAACGTCCTGACTTTC. Translation gives CASSLDSSGANVLTF.

A word on this clone: Other DNA sequences in this sample translate to the same CDR3. V and J are TRBV4-1 and TRBJ1-1; D is unclear. Deletions cut 1 base from V and 2 bases from J, with 5 bases between. The CDR3 covers 13 residues. Per the germline V gene, CDR1 is MGHRA and CDR2 is YSYEKL. The CDR3 loop reads CASSQGENTEAFF. The CDR3 region has the DNA TGCGCCAGCAGCCAAGGAGAAAACACTGAAGCTTTCTTT.

The rearrangement joins TRBV7-7 to TRBJ2-7; 9 bases align to TRBD1. V lost 2 bases to trimming and J lost 2 bases; unmatched junction nucleotides: 10. CDR1 SSHAT and CDR2 FNYEAQ come from the germline V gene (reference sequence). This CDR3 is built from 17 residues. CDR3 bases: TGTGCCAGCAGCTTAACGAAGTGGGGACAGGGAGCCTACGAGCAGTACTTC. This encodes CASSLTKWGQGAYEQYF.

V gene TRBV24-1 combines with J gene TRBJ2-3; no definite D call. The V end lost 3 bases, the J end lost 0 bases, and 9 bases lay between the germline ends. This CDR3 spans 15 amino acids. Germline-derived CDR1 and CDR2 are KGHDR and SFDVKD. CDR3 nucleotide sequence: TGTGCCACCAGTGATCGCAGGATTAGCACAGATACGCAGTATTTT. As protein: CATSDRRISTDTQYF.